A selection of T cell receptor beta chains follows, all from one sample in a study of shared clonotypes between healthy human individuals. Clones were sequenced by immunoSEQ multiplex PCR, and TCRdb holds only the in-frame ones, with some missing. The profile shows 850,000 to 1,200,000 clones, under 80% of them singletons. The sequenced sample was memory CD4+ T cells sorted from blood. These receptors were taken from a man younger than 30 in good health. Each CDR3 is given with its conserved first and last residue. A D gene is named only where the DNA matches it firmly. A clone size is listed for some rows: how often the clone was seen (once, few, many), or a class if it is expanded.

TRBJ2-1 | - | TRBV19 | - | CASKEGALSSYNEQFF | TGTGCCAGTAAGGAGGGCGCCTTGAGCTCCTACAATGAGCAGTTCTTC
TRBJ1-1 | - | TRBV19 | few | CASKRGYQNTEAFF | TGTGCCAGTAAAAGAGGGTACCAGAACACTGAAGCTTTCTTT
TRBJ2-5 | TRBD2 | TRBV7-9 | - | CASSRPLAGGTETQYF | TGTGCCAGCAGCCGCCCCCTAGCGGGGGGCACGGAGACCCAGTACTTC
TRBJ2-7 | TRBD1 | TRBV5-1 | once | CASSLDTGTGSEQYF | TGCGCCAGCAGCTTGGATACCGGGACAGGGAGCGAGCAGTACTTC
TRBJ1-2 | TRBD1 | TRBV2 | - | CASTSRGTGGAQGYTF | TGTGCCAGCACCTCCCGGGGCACAGGGGGCGCACAGGGCTACACCTTC
TRBJ2-2 | - | TRBV7-2 | - | CASSPKVTGELFF | TGTGCCAGCAGTCCCAAAGTCACCGGGGAGCTGTTTTTT
TRBJ1-2 | - | TRBV6-4 | - | CASRIGHGVNYGYTF | TGTGCCAGCAGAATAGGACACGGAGTTAACTATGGCTACACCTTC
TRBJ2-1 | TRBD2 | TRBV11-2 | once | CASSLHEGGVYEQFF | TGTGCCAGCAGCTTACATGAGGGAGGGGTGTATGAGCAGTTCTTC
TRBJ2-7 | - | TRBV7-2 | - | CASSLAGVYEQYF | TGTGCCAGCAGCTTAGCAGGGGTTTACGAGCAGTACTTC
TRBJ2-2 | TRBD2 | TRBV11-3 | few | CASIPSGRALTNTGELFF | TGTGCCAGCATCCCGAGCGGGAGGGCCTTAACGAACACCGGGGAGCTGTTTTTT
TRBJ2-2 | - | TRBV28 | - | CASSTGRTGELFF | TGTGCCAGCAGTACGGGTCGCACCGGGGAGCTGTTTTTT
TRBJ2-1 | TRBD2 | TRBV6-5 | - | CASSYGGGPSNEQFF | TGTGCCAGCAGTTACGGCGGGGGGCCGTCGAATGAGCAGTTCTTC
TRBJ1-1 | - | TRBV2 | once | CASSEVGGGTTFF | -
TRBJ2-7 | - | TRBV14 | - | CASSRGTHGGVYEQYF | TGTGCCAGCAGCCGCGGGACCCACGGGGGAGTCTACGAGCAGTACTTC
TRBJ2-5 | - | TRBV6-9 | - | CARYQETQYF | TGTGCCAGATATCAGGAGACCCAGTACTTC
TRBJ1-3 | - | TRBV15 | - | CATTSYSGNTIYF | TGTGCCACCACCAGTTACTCTGGAAACACCATATATTTT
TRBJ2-3 | TRBD2 | TRBV2 | many | CASSDGLAGDTQYF | TGTGCCAGCAGTGACGGACTAGCGGGGGATACGCAGTATTTT
TRBJ2-1 | - | TRBV21-1 | - | CASPVRLVSYNEQFF | TGTGCCAGCCCCGTGAGGCTAGTCTCCTACAATGAGCAGTTCTTC
TRBJ2-7 | - | TRBV7-8 | few | CASSQQAVEQYF | TGTGCCAGCAGCCAACAGGCGGTCGAGCAGTACTTC
TRBJ2-7 | - | TRBV21-1 | once | CASSPYWVDGQYF | TGTGCCAGCAGCCCGTATTGGGTCGACGGGCAGTACTTC
TRBJ1-2 | - | TRBV30 | - | CAWSATEAMGYTF | TGCGCCTGGAGTGCGACGGAAGCTATGGGCTACACCTTC
TRBJ2-1 | TRBD2 | TRBV6-5 | - | CASSISGGTSGEQFF | TGTGCCAGCAGCATTAGCGGGGGGACCTCAGGGGAGCAGTTCTTC
TRBJ2-5 | - | TRBV5-6 | - | CASSLPAQQETQYF | TGTGCCAGCAGCTTGCCCGCTCAGCAAGAGACCCAGTACTTC
TRBJ1-5 | - | TRBV7-2 | many | CASSLRTGGGNQPQHF | TGTGCCAGCAGCTTACGTACAGGCGGGGGGAATCAGCCCCAGCATTTT
TRBJ2-3 | TRBD1 | TRBV9 | - | CASSSRPGTGADTQYF | TGTGCCAGCAGCTCGCGACCCGGGACAGGGGCAGATACGCAGTATTTT
TRBJ2-5 | TRBD1 | TRBV2 | - | CASSTHGTDRETQYF | TGTGCCAGCAGTACTCACGGGACAGATCGAGAGACCCAGTACTTC
TRBJ2-5 | TRBD2 | TRBV5-1 | - | CASSPLAGGETQYF | TGCGCCAGCAGCCCCCTAGCGGGGGGCGAGACCCAGTACTTC
TRBJ2-5 | - | TRBV7-8 | - | CASSLGTTVETQYF | TGTGCCAGCAGCTTAGGGACCACCGTAGAGACCCAGTACTTC
TRBJ2-1 | TRBD1 | TRBV18 | - | CASSPRGQGYNEQFF | TGTGCCAGCTCACCACGGGGACAGGGCTACAATGAGCAGTTCTTC
TRBJ2-3 | - | TRBV18 | once | CASSPPPVGDTQYF | TGTGCCAGCTCACCACCGCCAGTCGGAGATACGCAGTATTTT
TRBJ1-4 | - | TRBV6-1 | - | CASSDRRGREKLFF | TGTGCCAGCAGCGACAGGAGGGGACGTGAAAAACTGTTTTTT
TRBJ1-5 | - | TRBV28 | - | CASRTFGNQPQHF | TGTGCCAGCCGGACTTTCGGCAATCAGCCCCAGCATTTT
TRBJ2-7 | - | TRBV5-1 | once | CASSGTNSYEQYF | TGCGCCAGCAGCGGTACAAACTCCTACGAGCAGTACTTC
TRBJ2-3 | - | TRBV5-6 | - | CASTRLGTDTQYF | TGTGCCAGCACGCGGTTAGGCACAGATACGCAGTATTTT
TRBJ2-7 | - | TRBV5-4 | - | CASSLPVADEQYF | TGTGCCAGCAGCTTGCCGGTTGCGGACGAGCAGTACTTC
TRBJ2-5 | TRBD2 | TRBV5-1 | - | CASSLDGSGGQTQYF | TGCGCCAGCAGCTTGGATGGTAGCGGGGGGCAGACCCAGTACTTC
TRBJ1-5 | TRBD1 | TRBV30 | - | CAWSGGGALGNQPQHF | TGTGCCTGGAGTGGAGGGGGCGCGTTGGGCAATCAGCCCCAGCATTTT